One and the same sample provided the 8 T cell receptor beta chains below, sequenced in a study of T cells in Graves' hyperthyroidism and ophthalmopathy. Researchers amplified the TCR beta CDR3 regions from RNA transcripts. Carried out on the TCR CDR3, a first-round RT-PCR used the HTBI primer set. TCRdb redid the calling of the multiplex PCR reads with MiXCR, one entry per CDR3 protein. The data show about 640,000 distinct CDR3 sequences, less than 25% seen once. The sequencing sample was made of blood. The source is a man younger than 45 with Graves' ophthalmopathy.

This clonotype was seen a few times. The rearrangement joins TRBV6-1 to TRBJ1-5; no clear D. The CDR3 has 16 residues. Trimming cost V 5 bases and J 5 bases, with 19 bases left between them. Germline-derived CDR1 and CDR2 are MNHNS and SASEGT. CDR3: CASSPIGRGPDQPQHF. The CDR3 DNA sequence: TGTGCCAGCAGTCCCATAGGAAGAGGGCCCGATCAGCCCCAGCATTTT.

This clonotype occurred a few times. The chain carries TRBV9 and TRBJ2-1, with 7 bases matching TRBD1. With 3 bases clipped from V and 8 bases from J, the junction kept 8 bases outside the gene matches. Germline values: CDR1 SGDLS, CDR2 YYNGEE. This CDR3 is built from 14 residues. The CDR3 DNA reads as TGTGCCAGCAGCGGGTTCCGGGACAGCTATGAGCAGTTCTTC. It codes for CASSGFRDSYEQFF.

In this sample, this clonotype turned up a few times. The CDR3 region has the DNA TGTGCCAGCAGTTTAGGACTAGCGGAGATCCAAGAGACCCAGTACTTC. Its translation: CASSLGLAEIQETQYF. V usage is TRBV28 and J usage is TRBJ2-5, with 10 bases fitting TRBD2. V lost 2 bases and J lost 1; bases outside the gene matches: 4. The CDR3 is made up of 16 amino acids. CDR1 is MDHEN, CDR2 SYDVKM, per germline. The entire variable domain, with the rest obtained from reference TRBV28 and TRBJ2-5, is as follows: DVKVTQSSRYLVKRTGEKVFLECVQDMDHENMFWYRQDPGLGLRLIYFSYDVKMKEKGDIPEGYSVSREKKERFSLILESASTNQTSMYLCASSLGLAEIQETQYFGPGTRLLVL.

The sample holds many counts of this clonotype. This chain uses TRBV12-3 or TRBV12-4 with TRBJ2-7; tentative D call: TRBD1 (6 bases). This CDR3 has 15 residues. V was cut by 5 bases and J by 0 bases, with 14 bases left in between. CDR3 sequence: CASSPQGGASYEQYF. CDR3 DNA: TGTGCCAGCAGTCCCCAAGGGGGAGCCTCCTACGAGCAGTACTTC.

The sample holds a few counts of this clonotype. The V call is TRBV7-8, the J call TRBJ2-3, with TRBD2 matching over 8 bases. The V and J ends lost 4 bases and 7 bases, in that order; junction bases with no gene match: 7. The CDR3 runs to 14 residues. Germline V gene data show CDR1 as SGHVS and CDR2 as FQNEAQ. Written as DNA, the CDR3 is TGTGCCAGCAGCTATAGAACGGGGGGGAATACGCAGTATTTT. This sequence encodes CASSYRTGGNTQYF.

The chain uses TRBV15 and TRBJ2-1, with a weak D call TRBD1 (5 bases). This CDR3 spans 15 amino acids. Trimming took 0 bases from V and 4 from J, leaving 10 bases between them. Germline CDR1 and CDR2: LNHNV and YYDKDF (reference sequence). This CDR3 is CATSRDSRQYNEQFF. CDR3 in DNA: TGTGCCACCAGCAGAGATTCGCGACAGTACAATGAGCAGTTCTTC.

This clonotype was recorded once. This chain uses TRBV10-2 with TRBJ1-5; D possibly corresponds to TRBD1 (5 bases). The CDR3 totals 16 residues. Deletions cut 7 bases from V and 0 bases from J, with 16 bases between. Germline V lookup: CDR1 WSHSY, CDR2 SAAADI. CDR3 sequence reads: CASTGTGPYSNQPQHF. CDR3 nucleotides: TGCGCCAGCACCGGGACCGGTCCTTATAGCAATCAGCCCCAGCATTTT.

The CDR3 loop is CASSPGVLSGNTIYF. The CDR3 nucleotides read TGTGCCAGCTCACCTGGAGTCCTCTCTGGAAACACCATATATTTT. V usage is TRBV18 and J usage is TRBJ1-3; D unresolved. Germline V gene data show CDR1 as KGHSH and CDR2 as LQKENI. Trimming stripped 3 bases from V and 0 bases from J, with 9 bases between. The CDR3 is 15 residues long.